The sequence of this TCR beta chain was determined in a study of T cell clonotyping in hematopoietic cell transplantation. The study's findings and limits: Recipient TCR diversity dropped after transplant; expanded clonotypes rose from day 30 to 180. Broader posttransplant TCR repertoire diversity was predicted by graft donor and pretransplant recipient Inverse Simpson Index values. Few recipient clonotypes overlapped donors; over 97% were de novo at given depth. CD4 and CD8 repertoire contributions could not be separated without sorting.

The length of the CDR3 is 14 residues. Germline V lookup: CDR1 MDHEN, CDR2 SYDVKM. With 5 bases clipped from V and 6 bases from J, the junction kept 3 bases outside the gene matches. Comments on this clone: What it binds is not known.

Libraries were prepared by immunoSEQ multiplex PCR; TCRdb keeps only in-frame clonotypes and omits some of them. The sample carries about 69,000 clones, around 94% recorded once. This receptor was identified in a man aged 50-60 years in good health. Some clones in this sample may be carry-over from other donors' samples. The specimen sequenced was peripheral blood mononuclear cells. The chain recombines TRBV28 with TRBJ1-5; 11 bases map to TRBD1. CDR3 amino acids: CASSGQGAGQPQHF. In nucleotides, the CDR3 is TGTGCCAGCAGTGGACAGGGGGCCGGTCAGCCCCAGCATTTT.